This T cell receptor beta chain was recorded in a study of OX40 agonist ivuxolimab in advanced cancers. Background for the entire study: Ivuxolimab was a fully human IgG2 agonistic monoclonal antibody targeting the costimulatory receptor OX40 (CD134). Intravenous ivuxolimab was administered to patients every 2 weeks at six dose levels: 0.01, 0.1, 0.3, 1.5, 3 and 10 mg/kg. Of the approximately 53 patients in dose escalation, about 19 had hepatocellular carcinoma, about 15 had melanoma, 9 had renal cell carcinoma and 9 had head and neck cancer. In the dose-escalation cohort, 82.7% of patients were male, and the mean age was roughly 60 years, with a range of 23 to 79. Patients were allowed to have had prior anti-PD-1, anti-PD-L1 or anti-CTLA-4 therapy, and approximately 37% of the dose-escalation patients had been treated with checkpoint inhibitors. Partial responses occurred in three dose-escalation patients: two with cutaneous melanoma and one with hepatocellular carcinoma. Peripheral TCRbeta sequencing aimed to test whether ivuxolimab altered TCR sequence diversity and caused clonal T-cell expansion. The paper covers the monotherapy dose-escalation part of the phase I ivuxolimab trial, which included N ≈ 52 patients.

From the germline V gene, CDR1 is MGHRA and CDR2 is YSYEKL. The CDR3 numbers 17 residues from cysteine through phenylalanine. Just CDR3 DNA is preserved here, 51 bases in frame from base 1. The paper's findings and limits, for the study overall: Low levels of normalized T-cell clonal expansion were also seen in some patients who did not respond. After ivuxolimab, more expanded clones were found on average in CD8+ T cells than in CD4+ T cells. In partial responders in the 0.1-3.0 mg/kg groups, normalized peripheral clonal expansion was found to be among the lowest, especially among CD8+ T cells. Which antigens the clonally expanded peripheral T cells were specific for was not determined. At doses from 0.1 to 3.0 mg/kg, clonal expansion was seen in both CD4+ and CD8+ blood T cells between baseline and week 6.

Patients with a history of autoimmune disease or receiving systemic immunosuppression were excluded from the trial. In every dose cohort, peripheral blood was drawn for TCR sequencing at baseline, cycle 4 day 1, and cycle 7 day 1. Samples were obtained from an open-label, multicenter, first-in-human phase I dose-escalation trial of ivuxolimab. The trial enrolled adults with locally advanced or metastatic head and neck squamous cell, hepatocellular, melanoma or renal cell carcinoma. Before TCR sequencing, CD4+ T cells and CD8+ T cells from peripheral blood were sorted into separate populations. As for this clone: Its antigen remains undetermined. Base qualities are not at hand, and no much larger clone is one base apart.

Genomic DNA was isolated from the sorted cells so that the TCRbeta CDR3 region could be sequenced. The immunoSEQ Assay was used to sequence the TCRbeta CDR3 regions. As stored in TCRdb, this immuneACCESS dataset retains in-frame rearrangements with V and J assigned. A fraction of the clones does not appear; measured against another copy, unresolved V genes explain less than half of the discrepancy, and the remainder lacks a known reason. The sample profile shows 70,000 to 75,000 clones; about 86% of them were found once. Roughly 2.9% of the sample comes from the top ten. This TCR came from an adult with an advanced solid tumor such as melanoma, head and neck, liver or kidney cancer. The receptor chain draws on TRBV4-1 and TRBJ2-5; TRBD1 lines up with 8 middle nucleotides. The tail of the sequence fits TRBJ2-7 better, so the J call may be wrong. Sequencing used CD4+ or CD8+ T cells sorted from blood, obtained in a trial of the OX40 agonist ivuxolimab. The encoded CDR3 is CASSHPFGQGRSYEQYF. In nucleotide form, the sequence is TGCGCCAGCAGCCATCCCTTTGGACAGGGACGCTCCTACGAGCAGTACTTC.